Listed below are T cell receptor beta chains from one sample, sequenced in a study of PD-L1 blockade in urothelial cancer. Using immunoSEQ multiplex PCR, the repertoire was profiled, and TCRdb retains in-frame clones only, with some absent. This table has 20,000 to 25,000 clones, around nine tenths appearing once. The sample in question was PBMCs, obtained around atezolizumab (anti-PD-L1) treatment. The receptor set was obtained from a woman aged 55-75 years with urothelial cancer. Both conserved end residues are part of each CDR3. D genes are given only for firm matches. Clone size is given for some rows only: seen once, a few or many times, or a class if the clone is expanded.

TRBD2	.	TRBJ2-3	TRBV10-3	TGTGCCATCAGTGAGTCGACTAGCGGACGCACAGATACGCAGTATTTT	CAISESTSGRTDTQYF
.	once	TRBJ2-3	TRBV9	TGTGCCAGCAGCTTAACCTCAGGGGCAGATACGCAGTATTTT	CASSLTSGADTQYF
.	.	TRBJ2-4	TRBV27	TGTGCCAGCAGTTTAATTGGGGAGGCCAAAAACATTCAGTACTTC	CASSLIGEAKNIQYF
.	.	TRBJ1-5	TRBV7-2	TGTGCCAGCAGCCCCGAAGGGGCAGGGTCGCAGCCCCAGCATTTT	CASSPEGAGSQPQHF
.	.	TRBJ2-5	TRBV7-2	TGTGCCAGCAGCTATCGGGAACCCGGCCAAGAGACCCAGTACTTC	CASSYREPGQETQYF
.	.	TRBJ1-2	TRBV28	TGTGCCAGCAGTCTTCTTACGATCGGGGTCCAGGGCTACACCTTC	CASSLLTIGVQGYTF
TRBD2	.	TRBJ2-7	TRBV28	TGTGCCAGCAGTTCGCCTAGCGGGAGGGCCCTTTACTACGAGCAGTACTTC	CASSSPSGRALYYEQYF
.	.	TRBJ2-2	TRBV6-6	TGTGCCAGCAGCCTTAGCACCGGGGAGCTGTTTTTT	CASSLSTGELFF
TRBD2	.	TRBJ2-3	TRBV4-3	TGCGCCAGCAGCCCCCGACAGACTAGCGGGACAACAGATACGCAGTATTTT	CASSPRQTSGTTDTQYF
TRBD2	.	TRBJ2-2	TRBV6-6	TGTGCCAGCATCCCCGCGGGACTACAACACACCGGGGAGCTGTTTTTT	CASIPAGLQHTGELFF
TRBD2	.	TRBJ2-7	TRBV2	TGTGCCAGCCTGACGTTAGGACTAGCGGGAGGAAGCGAGCAGTACTTC	CASLTLGLAGGSEQYF
.	.	TRBJ2-7	TRBV28	TGTGCCAGCAGCAGCCTTCAAGCGGGCCGTCAAGGTAACGAGCAGTACTTC	CASSSLQAGRQGNEQYF
.	.	TRBJ1-1	TRBV6-6	TGTGCCAGCAACCCCGGGGGGGGGAACACTGAAGCTTTCTTT	CASNPGGGNTEAFF